This is a list of T cell receptor beta chains from one sample in a study of CD8 T cells in Susac syndrome. TCRdb passed the immunoSEQ multiplex PCR reads through MiXCR, listing each CDR3 protein once. The sample carries under 550,000 distinct CDR3 sequences, 75% to 90% recorded once. Sequencing was done on a sample of CD8+ T cells from PBMCs. Source of these receptors: a human donor with multiple sclerosis. Both conserved end residues are part of each CDR3. The order of the fields is V gene, D gene, clone size, J gene, CDR3 protein, CDR3 DNA. The D gene is left open where the match is weak. Clone sizes are given selectively: once, few, many, or a class where the clone is expanded.

>TRBV19|TRBD2|.|TRBJ2-1
CASSIPVAGNEQFF
TGTGCCAGTAGTATACCTGTAGCGGGCAATGAGCAGTTCTTC
>TRBV29-1|.|.|TRBJ2-1
CSVEGFGSYNEQFF
TGCAGCGTTGAAGGGTTTGGCTCCTACAATGAGCAGTTCTTC
>TRBV7-9|.|.|TRBJ1-2
CASSGQEGSAYGYTF
TGTGCCAGCAGCGGCCAGGAGGGGTCAGCATATGGCTACACCTTC
>TRBV11-2|.|.|TRBJ1-3
CASSLFYRVPRSSENTIYF
TGTGCCAGCAGCTTATTCTACAGGGTACCCCGGAGCTCTGAAAACACCATATATTTT
>TRBV6-2/TRBV6-3|.|.|TRBJ2-3
CASSFFTTEGQYF
TGTGCCAGCAGTTTCTTTACTACCGAAGGGCAGTATTTT
>TRBV25-1|.|.|TRBJ2-2
CASSVSAGELFF
TGTGCCAGCAGTGTTTCGGCCGGGGAGCTGTTTTTT
>TRBV28|.|.|TRBJ2-3
CASSGRFGWVKNTDTQYF
TGTGCCAGCAGTGGCCGCTTTGGTTGGGTGAAGAATACAGATACGCAGTATTTT
>TRBV18|.|once|TRBJ2-3
CASSDPGSGTDTQYF
TGTGCCAGCTCAGACCCGGGATCGGGCACAGATACGCAGTATTTT
>TRBV2|.|.|TRBJ2-1
CASSEIVSEQFF
TGTGCCAGCAGTGAAATAGTTAGTGAGCAGTTCTTC
>TRBV7-6|.|.|TRBJ2-6
CASSLGPGAGANVLTF
TGTGCCAGCAGCTTAGGCCCCGGGGCTGGGGCCAACGTCCTGACTTTC
>TRBV4-1|.|.|TRBJ2-7
CASSQEEAFEQYF
TGCGCCAGCAGCCAAGAAGAAGCGTTTGAGCAGTACTTC
>TRBV4-1|TRBD2|.|TRBJ2-7
CASSQVAGGRVEQYF
TGCGCCAGCAGCCAAGTAGCGGGGGGGCGAGTCGAGCAGTACTTC
>TRBV12-3/TRBV12-4|TRBD1|.|TRBJ1-2
CASTDNSGTGGKGYTF
TGTGCCAGCACCGATAACTCCGGGACAGGGGGAAAAGGCTACACCTTC
>TRBV11-2|.|.|TRBJ1-3
CASSLAGLPQGNTIYF
TGTGCCAGCAGCTTAGCTGGACTGCCCCAGGGGAACACCATATATTTT
>TRBV12-3/TRBV12-4|.|.|TRBJ1-1
CASSIGPLANTEAFF
TGTGCCAGCAGTATAGGACCACTCGCGAACACTGAAGCTTTCTTT
>TRBV7-9|TRBD2|.|TRBJ2-1
CASSLVPGTSATNEQFF
TGTGCCAGCAGCTTAGTGCCCGGGACTAGCGCTACGAATGAGCAGTTCTTC
>TRBV5-6|.|.|TRBJ2-7
CASGPVGYEQYF
TGTGCCAGCGGCCCCGTTGGGTACGAGCAGTACTTC
>TRBV28|.|.|TRBJ1-1
CASRSTGNLEAFF
TGTGCCAGCAGAAGCACAGGGAACCTCGAAGCTTTCTTT
>TRBV6-5|.|once|TRBJ1-1
CASSYRSGNPNTEAFF
TGTGCCAGCAGTTACCGTTCGGGGAACCCGAACACTGAAGCTTTCTTT
>TRBV4-1|TRBD2|.|TRBJ2-5
CASSQDIPLAGEGETQYF
TGCGCCAGCAGCCAAGATATTCCCCTAGCGGGGGAAGGGGAGACCCAGTACTTC
>TRBV20-1|TRBD2|.|TRBJ2-7
CSARVLAGMSYEQYF
TGCAGTGCTAGAGTATTAGCGGGAATGTCCTACGAGCAGTACTTC
>TRBV11-2|.|few|TRBJ2-7
CASSSGTDSYEQYF
TGTGCCAGCAGCTCCGGGACCGACTCCTACGAGCAGTACTTC
>TRBV11-2|.|.|TRBJ2-5
CASSLLGGTARETQYF
TGTGCCAGCAGCTTATTGGGTGGGACTGCAAGAGAGACCCAGTACTTC
>TRBV11-2|.|.|TRBJ1-1
CASSFYVQERGPGTEAFF
TGTGCCAGCAGCTTCTATGTCCAGGAACGGGGTCCTGGGACTGAAGCTTTCTTT
>TRBV28|.|.|TRBJ2-3
CASSLFLGAGETDTQYF
TGTGCCAGCAGTTTATTCCTTGGGGCAGGGGAAACAGATACGCAGTATTTT
>TRBV4-1|.|once|TRBJ1-4
CASSQVPSNEKLFF
TGCGCCAGCAGCCAGGTGCCCAGTAATGAAAAACTGTTTTTT
>TRBV7-9|TRBD2|.|TRBJ2-1
CASSFSGTNHNEQFF
TGTGCCAGCAGCTTTAGCGGGACGAATCACAATGAGCAGTTCTTC
>TRBV15|TRBD2|.|TRBJ2-1
CATSRMASGGSYNEQFF
TGTGCCACCAGCAGAATGGCTAGCGGGGGCTCCTACAATGAGCAGTTCTTC
>TRBV6-5|.|.|TRBJ1-1
CASSFGNLMNTEAFF
TGTGCCAGCAGTTTTGGGAATCTCATGAACACTGAAGCTTTCTTT
>TRBV11-2|TRBD2|.|TRBJ2-7
CASSLTGLAGPSLIFDF
TGTGCCAGCAGCTTGACGGGACTAGCGGGACCGAGTCTTATCTTTGACTTC
>TRBV20-1|TRBD1|once|TRBJ2-3
CSATKGQGRTDTQYF
TGCAGTGCTACGAAGGGACAGGGGCGCACAGATACGCAGTATTTT
>TRBV5-6|.|.|TRBJ2-7
CASSLASGVPNYEQYF
TGTGCCAGCAGCTTGGCCTCAGGGGTGCCAAACTACGAGCAGTACTTC
>TRBV11-3|TRBD1|once|TRBJ2-7
CASSIRGQPYEQYF
TGTGCCAGCAGCATCCGGGGACAGCCCTACGAGCAGTACTTC
>TRBV12-3/TRBV12-4|TRBD1|.|TRBJ2-7
CASSLDRGHGYEQYF
TGTGCCAGCAGCCTAGACAGGGGCCACGGCTACGAGCAGTACTTC
>TRBV6-6|.|.|TRBJ2-5
CASSYMIGKETQYF
TGTGCCAGCAGTTACATGATCGGGAAAGAGACCCAGTACTTC
>TRBV19|TRBD1|.|TRBJ2-7
CASSIGTGNYEQYF
TGTGCCAGTAGTATCGGGACAGGGAACTACGAGCAGTACTTC
>TRBV12-3/TRBV12-4|TRBD1|.|TRBJ1-1
CASRTTKQGVNTEAFF
TGTGCCAGCAGGACGACAAAACAGGGGGTGAACACTGAAGCTTTCTTT
>TRBV28|.|.|TRBJ2-7
CASSFFSGEQYF
TGTGCCAGCAGTTTCTTTAGCGGCGAGCAGTACTTC
>TRBV25-1|.|.|TRBJ2-7
CASSEYEAGRWEQYF
TGTGCCAGCAGTGAATATGAGGCAGGGCGATGGGAGCAGTACTTC
>TRBV12-5|.|once|TRBJ1-5
CASGLRRYQPQHF
TGTGCTAGTGGTTTAAGGAGGTATCAGCCCCAGCATTTT
>TRBV7-9|.|.|TRBJ2-2
CASRPVANTGELFF
TGTGCCAGCAGGCCGGTTGCGAACACCGGGGAGCTGTTTTTT
>TRBV4-2|TRBD1|.|TRBJ2-7
CASSQYPAAGTGAYEQYF
TGTGCCAGCAGCCAATATCCAGCCGCCGGGACAGGGGCCTACGAGCAGTACTTC
>TRBV28|TRBD2|.|TRBJ2-1
CASSFSPASGGYNEQFF
TGTGCCAGCAGTTTTTCCCCCGCTAGCGGGGGTTACAATGAGCAGTTCTTC
>TRBV4-2|.|.|TRBJ2-7
CASSQELGGYPYEQYF
TGTGCCAGCAGCCAAGAGCTCGGGGGCTACCCCTACGAGCAGTACTTC
>TRBV19|TRBD2|.|TRBJ2-2
CASSRLAGGSGELFF
TGTGCCAGTAGTAGGCTAGCGGGGGGTAGCGGGGAGCTGTTTTTT
>TRBV10-2|.|.|TRBJ2-3
CASSGDRGTDTQYF
TGCGCCAGCAGTGGGGACCGGGGTACAGATACGCAGTATTTT
>TRBV4-1|TRBD1|.|TRBJ1-1
CASSPTRTGETEAFF
TGCGCCAGCAGCCCTACCCGGACAGGGGAGACTGAAGCTTTCTTT
>TRBV27|.|.|TRBJ2-7
CASSLGTADEQYF
TGTGCCAGCAGTTTAGGGACGGCCGACGAGCAGTACTTC
>TRBV5-1|.|.|TRBJ2-7
CASGLVEGQSYEQYF
TGCGCCAGCGGCTTGGTGGAGGGTCAGTCCTACGAGCAGTACTTC
>TRBV20-1|.|.|TRBJ2-1
CSARGLREALPSYNEQFF
TGCAGTGCTAGAGGCCTTAGGGAGGCCTTGCCCTCCTACAATGAGCAGTTCTTC
>TRBV30|.|.|TRBJ2-3
CAWRAGYQDTQYF
TGTGCCTGGAGGGCCGGGTATCAAGATACGCAGTATTTT
>TRBV6-5|TRBD2|.|TRBJ2-7
CASSYLAGGGSYEQYF
TGTGCCAGCAGTTACCTAGCGGGAGGGGGATCCTACGAGCAGTACTTC
>TRBV7-9|TRBD1|.|TRBJ2-5
CASSERQGWVQETQYF
TGTGCCAGCAGCGAACGACAGGGGTGGGTCCAAGAGACCCAGTACTTC
>TRBV6-6|TRBD2|.|TRBJ2-7
CSSSLDRLAGVNEQYF
TGTTCCAGCAGTCTGGACCGACTAGCGGGAGTAAACGAGCAGTACTTC
>TRBV7-9|TRBD2|.|TRBJ2-1
CASSLASLLAGEVGQFF
TGTGCCAGCAGCTTAGCGTCGTTGCTAGCGGGGGAGGTTGGGCAGTTCTTC
>TRBV15|TRBD1|once|TRBJ1-2
CATSQTGGPFYGYTF
TGTGCCACCAGTCAGACAGGGGGCCCTTTCTATGGCTACACCTTC